This T cell receptor (beta chain) originates from a study of beta chain features in type 1 diabetes. Study-wide background: Cell yields, gender and age were similar in healthy donors and patients.

Expressed TCRB transcripts were sequenced, since all the RNA that had been isolated was reverse transcribed. The method was immunoSEQ multiplex PCR; TCRdb's version includes in-frame clones alone and lacks a portion of them. This sample has more than 250,000 clones; about 23% occur once, and the top ten carry 0.012%. Study-level points and caveats: Significant though moderate, a shortening of TCRB CDR3s appeared in all four CD4+ subsets of Type 1 diabetes patients.

Worth noting for this clone: What it binds is not known.

CDR1 is SGHRS and CDR2 is YFSETQ in the germline V gene. This CDR3 has 13 amino acids. V lost 4 bases, J lost 4 bases, and 12 bases lay in between. Isolation of CD4+ naive, central memory, regulatory and stem cell-like memory cells was achieved by sorting via CD45RO/CCR7/CD25/CD127/CD95/CD27. The origin of this receptor is a woman in her thirties with type 1 diabetes. Sequencing used naive CD4+ T cells from blood. The chain is built from TRBV5-1 and TRBJ2-7, with D possibly matching TRBD2 (6 bases). The CDR3 nucleotides read TGCGCCAGCAGCATTTCTAGCGAATACGAGCAGTACTTC. It codes for CASSISSEYEQYF.